This TCR beta chain was documented in a study of pediatric ulcerative colitis. Study-wide points: No controls had the two rectal clonotypes shared by ulcerative colitis patients. Compared with controls, ulcerative colitis showed greater blood-rectum clone sharing.

Rectal tissue came from one to two pinch biopsies taken at colonoscopy. CDR3 size: 13 residues. The V gene's germline CDR1 is KGHSY and CDR2 FQNENV. V was clipped by 6 bases and J by 4 bases, with 10 bases between them. Produced via immunoSEQ multiplex PCR; TCRdb's table is partial and in-frame only. The data contain some 15,000 clones, more than 75% of them singletons. Concerning this clone itself: Its antigen remains unidentified.

Sequencing was performed on gut tissue. J is TRBJ1-5 and V is TRBV16; no clear D gene. This clonotype originated in a boy younger than 18 who was a control in a study of pediatric ulcerative colitis. The DNA for the CDR3 is TGTGCCAGCAGTTCCGCTGAAAATCAGCCCCAGCATTTT. It encodes CASSSAENQPQHF.